This TCR beta chain was identified during a study of OX40 agonist ivuxolimab in advanced cancers. Regarding the study in general: Ivuxolimab, which targeted the costimulatory receptor OX40 (CD134), was an agonistic, fully human IgG2 monoclonal antibody. Peripheral TCRbeta sequencing was intended to test whether TCR sequence diversity was altered and clonal T-cell expansion was caused by ivuxolimab. Partial responses were achieved by three dose-escalation patients, of whom one had hepatocellular carcinoma and two had cutaneous melanoma. Intravenous ivuxolimab was administered to patients every 2 weeks at six dose levels: 0.01, 0.1, 0.3, 1.5, 3 and 10 mg/kg. Among the roughly 54 dose-escalation patients, approximately 20 had hepatocellular carcinoma, roughly 15 melanoma, 9 renal cell carcinoma and 9 head and neck cancer. Prior anti-PD-1, anti-PD-L1 or anti-CTLA-4 therapy was permitted, and approximately 41% of dose-escalation patients had received checkpoint inhibitors. The monotherapy dose-escalation portion (N ≈ 50 patients) of the phase I ivuxolimab trial is reported in the paper. In the dose-escalation cohort, more than 75% of patients were male, and the mean age was approximately 55 years, with a range of roughly 23 to 85. What the study reported, not specific to this receptor: Low levels of normalized T-cell clonal expansion were also seen in some patients who did not respond. After ivuxolimab, expanded clones were on average more numerous among CD8+ T cells than among CD4+ T cells. Clonal expansion of both CD4+ and CD8+ blood T cells was observed from baseline to week 6 at doses 0.1 to 3.0 mg/kg. Partial responders in the 0.1-3.0 mg/kg groups had among the lowest normalized peripheral clonal expansion, especially among CD8+ T cells. Antigen specificity was not determined for the clonally expanded peripheral T cells.

In the case of this clone: Its cognate antigen has yet to be identified. No per-base quality is available; no much larger clone lies one base away.

To sequence the TCRbeta CDR3 region, genomic DNA was isolated from the sorted cells. TCRbeta CDR3 regions were sequenced using the immunoSEQ Assay. Entries here come from immuneACCESS through TCRdb and include only in-frame sequences with V and J called. Some clones fail to appear in such tables; in the studies checked, an unresolved V gene covers under half of the shortfall, and the cause of the remainder is unknown. The sample contains roughly 150,000 clones, 85% to 95% of them found a single time. Of the sample, about 0.3% falls within the top ten clones. The trial excluded patients who had a history of autoimmune disease or were on systemic immunosuppression. Peripheral blood for TCR sequencing was collected from all dose cohorts at baseline, on cycle 4 day 1, and on cycle 7 day 1. The samples were drawn from a first-in-human, open-label, multicenter phase I dose-escalation trial of ivuxolimab. Adults with locally advanced or metastatic head and neck squamous cell, hepatocellular, melanoma or renal cell carcinoma were enrolled in the trial. Before TCR sequencing, CD4+ T cells and CD8+ T cells from peripheral blood were sorted into separate populations.

Trimming accounts for 5 bases at V and 5 bases at J, while the number of junction bases matched to no gene is 4. Including the terminal cysteine and phenylalanine, the CDR3 comprises 13 residues. CDR3 DNA is the only sequence kept; it has 39 bases, read in frame from the first base. CDR1 and CDR2, looked up from the germline V gene, are MNHEY and SVGAGI. The receptor was derived from an adult with an advanced solid tumor such as melanoma, head and neck, liver or kidney cancer. Sequences were derived from CD4+ or CD8+ T cells sorted from blood, sampled in a trial of the OX40 agonist ivuxolimab. The chain is assembled from TRBV6-5 and TRBJ2-3; 7 central bases correspond to TRBD2. The CDR3 in this case is CASSTPGGDTQYF. The nucleotides read TGTGCCAGCAGTACCCCGGGGGGAGATACGCAGTATTTT.